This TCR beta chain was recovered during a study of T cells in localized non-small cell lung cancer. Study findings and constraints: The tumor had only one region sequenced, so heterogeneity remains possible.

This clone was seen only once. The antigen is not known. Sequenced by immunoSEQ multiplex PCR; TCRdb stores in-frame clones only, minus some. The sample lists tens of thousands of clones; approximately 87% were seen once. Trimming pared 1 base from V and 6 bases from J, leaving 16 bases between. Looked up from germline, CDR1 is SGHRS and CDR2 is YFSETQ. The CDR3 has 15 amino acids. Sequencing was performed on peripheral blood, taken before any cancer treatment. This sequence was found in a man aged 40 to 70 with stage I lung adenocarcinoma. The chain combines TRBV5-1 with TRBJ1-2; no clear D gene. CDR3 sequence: CASSLPAGGVDGYTF. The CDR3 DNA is TGCGCCAGCAGCTTGCCGGCGGGCGGGGTCGATGGCTACACCTTC.